These T cell receptor beta chains were read from a single sample in a study of regulatory T cells in long-lasting Graves disease. TCRdb analysed the multiplex PCR reads with MiXCR anew, one entry per CDR3 protein. The repertoire holds roughly 450,000 distinct CDR3 sequences, with 23% as singletons. Here the sequenced sample was peripheral blood mononuclear cells (PBMCs), taken when the disease was refractory, from a patient treated with antithyroid drugs. Source of these receptors: a female donor with Graves disease. Both conserved end residues are part of each CDR3. The D gene is left open where the match is weak. Clone size is stated in some rows and not others, as once, few, many or a class when expanded.

abundance	d_gene	v_gene	len	j_gene	CDR3aa	CDR3nt
many	.	TRBV2	12	TRBJ2-7	CASSERGGRQYF	TGTGCCAGCAGTGAGAGGGGGGGACGGCAGTACTTC
few	.	TRBV5-1	14	TRBJ2-5	CASSLEGGPGTQYF	TGCGCCAGCAGCTTGGAGGGCGGCCCAGGGACCCAGTACTTC
few	.	TRBV29-1	10	TRBJ1-1	CSALTGNAFF	TGCAGCGCACTGACGGGGAACGCTTTCTTT
many	.	TRBV2	14	TRBJ2-5	CASSPIGGEETQYF	TGTGCCAGCAGTCCCATCGGTGGGGAAGAGACCCAGTACTTC
.	TRBD2	TRBV28	15	TRBJ2-3	CASSLTSSPSDTQYF	TGTGCCAGCAGCCTGACTAGCAGCCCGTCGGATACGCAGTATTTT
many	.	TRBV7-3	15	TRBJ1-2	CASKERGGANYGYTF	TGTGCCAGCAAAGAAAGAGGGGGAGCTAACTATGGCTACACCTTC
.	TRBD1	TRBV12-3/TRBV12-4	14	TRBJ1-5	CANRRQGSNQPQHF	TGTGCCAACAGAAGACAGGGGAGTAATCAGCCCCAGCATTTT
few	.	TRBV11-2	14	TRBJ2-3	CASSPTYSTDTQYF	TGTGCCAGCAGCCCGACCTACAGCACAGATACGCAGTATTTT
.	TRBD1	TRBV10-3	14	TRBJ2-7	CAISRDRVPYEQYF	TGTGCCATCAGCAGGGACAGGGTCCCCTACGAGCAGTACTTC
.	.	TRBV20-1	16	TRBJ1-2	CSARGEAPAGRDGYTF	TGCAGTGCTAGAGGAGAGGCCCCAGCAGGGAGGGACGGCTACACCTTC